This T cell receptor beta chain was sequenced for a study of blood T cell repertoires in COVID-19 (dated by TCRdb to between 2020 and 2021). In the study overall: Samples from collaborators originated in the United States, Italy and Spain and spanned both the acute and convalescent phases of COVID-19. The material from the prospective study consisted of cDNA or gDNA derived from T cells, B-cell-depleted T cells, or PBMCs. Subjects who had been exposed to COVID-19, were actively infected with it, or had recovered from it provided the deeply sampled blood TCRbeta repertoires that made up the dataset. The repertoires were released in a freely available public database intended as a resource for research on the immune response to SARS-CoV-2. Samples came from the ongoing ImmuneRACE study (first 160 participants) plus 1,254 subjects from 6 global collaborators. A de-identified subject ID, COVID-19 status, age in years and sex were almost always included in the sample metadata. Where available, HLA class I and class II types were taken from metadata supplied by the sample provider and were not determined by assay-based typing. Summary of the overall study and its limitations: The amount of clinical and demographic metadata varied by source and participant and was provided uncurated.

This clone was found once. The specificity of this receptor is unknown. Qualities for individual bases were not recorded, and no much larger clone is one base off. The collaborating institutions used their own protocols to collect whole blood in K2EDTA tubes. For TCRbeta analysis, collaborators shipped samples as frozen whole blood, isolated PBMCs, or DNA extracted from either of those sample types. The germline V gene supplies CDR1 MNHEY and CDR2 SVGAGI. Compared with germline, V lacks 6 bases and J lacks 2 bases; bases without a gene match: 5. The CDR3 measures 14 amino acids from cysteine to phenylalanine. Only the CDR3 DNA is retained, 42 bases long and in frame from the first base. The immunoSEQ Assay, a bias-controlled multiplex PCR, was used to amplify TCRbeta CDR3 regions from genomic DNA. The paper's data handling went like this. The number of nucleated cells in each sample was estimated from the amplification of reference gene primers within the assay. Sequence reads were collapsed and filtered to measure the absolute abundance of every unique TCRbeta CDR3 rearrangement. Productive Simpson clonality was computed per sample as the square root of Simpson's diversity index over productive rearrangements. TCRdb took this table from immuneACCESS and kept in-frame rearrangements with V and J called. Such tables lack part of the clones; where checked against another copy, unresolved V genes explain under half of the gap, and the rest is unexplained. The V and J calls and the clone size are those of that table, but D and trimming were determined from the DNA. The sample table shows 150,000 to 200,000 clones, and 77% are seen once. 2.8% of the sample is held by the ten biggest clonotypes.

Sequenced input: peripheral blood. Recombination connected TRBV6-5 to TRBJ2-7, and 9 bases in between align with TRBD1. The receptor comes from a man aged 70-80 years with acute or convalescent COVID-19. The CDR3 reads CASSGTGTTYEQYF. The bases are TGTGCCAGCAGCGGGACAGGGACCACCTACGAGCAGTACTTC.